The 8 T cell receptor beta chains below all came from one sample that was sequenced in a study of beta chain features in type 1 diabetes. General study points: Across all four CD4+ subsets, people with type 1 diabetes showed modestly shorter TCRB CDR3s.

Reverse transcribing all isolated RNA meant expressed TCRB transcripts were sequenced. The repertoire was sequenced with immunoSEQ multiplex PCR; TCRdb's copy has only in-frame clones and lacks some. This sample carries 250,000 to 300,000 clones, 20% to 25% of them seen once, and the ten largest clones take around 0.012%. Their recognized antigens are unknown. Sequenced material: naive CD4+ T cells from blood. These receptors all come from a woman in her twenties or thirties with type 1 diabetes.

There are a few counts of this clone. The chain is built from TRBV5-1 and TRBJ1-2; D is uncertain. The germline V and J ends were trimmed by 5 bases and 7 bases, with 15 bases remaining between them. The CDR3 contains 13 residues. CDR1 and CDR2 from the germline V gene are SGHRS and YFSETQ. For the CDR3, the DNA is TGCGCCAGCAGTGAGTTTGTTCATGGTGGCTACACCTTC. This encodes CASSEFVHGGYTF.

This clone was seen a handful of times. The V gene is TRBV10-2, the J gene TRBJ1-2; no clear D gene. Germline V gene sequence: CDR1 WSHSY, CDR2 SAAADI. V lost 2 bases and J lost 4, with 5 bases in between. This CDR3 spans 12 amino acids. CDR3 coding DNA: TGCGCCAGCAGTGAGCCTGTCTATGGCTACACCTTC. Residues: CASSEPVYGYTF.

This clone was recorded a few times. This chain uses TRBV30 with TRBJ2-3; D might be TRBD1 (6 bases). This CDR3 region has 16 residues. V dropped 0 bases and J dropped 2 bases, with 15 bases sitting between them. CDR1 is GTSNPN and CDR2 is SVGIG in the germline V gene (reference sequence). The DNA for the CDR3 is TGTGCCTGGAGTGTTCCGGACAGAAAACCCACAGATACGCAGTATTTT. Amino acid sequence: CAWSVPDRKPTDTQYF.

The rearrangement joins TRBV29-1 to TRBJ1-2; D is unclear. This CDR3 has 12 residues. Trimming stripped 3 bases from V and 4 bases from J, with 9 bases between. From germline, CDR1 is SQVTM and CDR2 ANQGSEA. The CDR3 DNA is TGCAGCGTTGAGTTACACACCTATGGCTACACCTTC. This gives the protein CSVELHTYGYTF.

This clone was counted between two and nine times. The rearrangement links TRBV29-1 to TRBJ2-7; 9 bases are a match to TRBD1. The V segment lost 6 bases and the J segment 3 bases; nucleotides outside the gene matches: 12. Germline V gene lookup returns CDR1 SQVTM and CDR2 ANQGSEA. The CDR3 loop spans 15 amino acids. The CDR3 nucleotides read TGCAGCGTGGAATACAGGGGGCGCGAATACTACGAGCAGTACTTC. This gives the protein CSVEYRGREYYEQYF.

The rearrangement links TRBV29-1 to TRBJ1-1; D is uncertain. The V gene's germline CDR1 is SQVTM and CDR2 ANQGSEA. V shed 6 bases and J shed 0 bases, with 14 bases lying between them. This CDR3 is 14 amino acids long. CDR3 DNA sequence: TGCAGCGTCCGACTCACTCCACTGAACACTGAAGCTTTCTTT. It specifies CSVRLTPLNTEAFF.

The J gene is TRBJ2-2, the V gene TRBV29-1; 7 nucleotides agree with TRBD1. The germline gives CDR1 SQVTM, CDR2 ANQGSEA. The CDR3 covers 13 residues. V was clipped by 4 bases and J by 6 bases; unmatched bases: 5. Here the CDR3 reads CSVADRVPGELFF. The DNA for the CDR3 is TGCAGCGTTGCCGACAGGGTCCCCGGGGAGCTGTTTTTT.

CDR3 sequence (DNA): TGTGCCTGGAATCCGGGGATCCGGGGAAACACCATATATTTT. Translation gives CAWNPGIRGNTIYF. The chain joins TRBV30 to TRBJ1-3; D remains ambiguous. The germline V and J ends were trimmed by 4 bases and 4 bases, with 14 bases remaining between them. The CDR3 covers 14 residues. Looked up from germline, CDR1 is GTSNPN and CDR2 is SVGIG (reference sequence).